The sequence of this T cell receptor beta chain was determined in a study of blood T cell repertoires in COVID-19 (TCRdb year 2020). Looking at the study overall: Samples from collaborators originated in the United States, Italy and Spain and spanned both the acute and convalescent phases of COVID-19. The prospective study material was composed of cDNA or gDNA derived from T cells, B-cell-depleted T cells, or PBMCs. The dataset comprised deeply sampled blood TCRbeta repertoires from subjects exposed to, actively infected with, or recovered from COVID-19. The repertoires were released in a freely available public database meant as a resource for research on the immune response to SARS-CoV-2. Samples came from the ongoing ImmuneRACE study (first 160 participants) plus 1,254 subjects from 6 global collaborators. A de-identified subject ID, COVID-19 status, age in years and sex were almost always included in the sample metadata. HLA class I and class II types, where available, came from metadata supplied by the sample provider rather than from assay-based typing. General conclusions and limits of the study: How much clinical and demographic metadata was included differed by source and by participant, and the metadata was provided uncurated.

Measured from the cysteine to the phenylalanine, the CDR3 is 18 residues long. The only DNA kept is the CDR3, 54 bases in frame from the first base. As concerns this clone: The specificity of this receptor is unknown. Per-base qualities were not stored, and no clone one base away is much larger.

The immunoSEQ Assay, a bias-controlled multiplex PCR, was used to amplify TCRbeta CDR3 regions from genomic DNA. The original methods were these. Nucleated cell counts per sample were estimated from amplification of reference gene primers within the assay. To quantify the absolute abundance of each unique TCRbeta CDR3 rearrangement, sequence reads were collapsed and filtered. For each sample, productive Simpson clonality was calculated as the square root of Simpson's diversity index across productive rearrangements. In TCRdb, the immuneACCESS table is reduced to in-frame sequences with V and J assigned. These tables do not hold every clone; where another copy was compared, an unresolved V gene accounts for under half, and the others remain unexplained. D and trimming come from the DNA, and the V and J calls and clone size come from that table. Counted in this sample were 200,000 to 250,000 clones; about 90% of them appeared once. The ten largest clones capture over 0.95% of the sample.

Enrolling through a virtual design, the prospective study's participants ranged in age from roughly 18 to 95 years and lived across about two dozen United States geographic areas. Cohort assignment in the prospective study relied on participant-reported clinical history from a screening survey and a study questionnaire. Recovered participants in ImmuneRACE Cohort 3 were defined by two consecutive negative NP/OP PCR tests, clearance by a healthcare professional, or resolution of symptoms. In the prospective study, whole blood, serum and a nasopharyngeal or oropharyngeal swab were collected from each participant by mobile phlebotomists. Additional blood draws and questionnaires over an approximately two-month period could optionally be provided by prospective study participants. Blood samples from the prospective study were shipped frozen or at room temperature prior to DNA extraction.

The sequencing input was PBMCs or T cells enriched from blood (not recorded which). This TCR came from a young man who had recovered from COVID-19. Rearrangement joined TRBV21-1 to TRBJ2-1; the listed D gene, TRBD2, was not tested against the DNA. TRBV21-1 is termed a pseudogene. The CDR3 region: CASSSTSRERTSYNEQFF. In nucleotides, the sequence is TGTGCCAGCAGCTCCACGTCGAGGGAGCGAACCTCCTACAATGAGCAGTTCTTC.